The rows below give T cell receptor beta chains drawn from one sample of a study of Graves' ophthalmopathy and Graves' hyperthyroidism. TCRdb ran MiXCR on the multiplex PCR reads and lists one entry per CDR3 protein. The sample consists of a few hundred thousand distinct CDR3 sequences, roughly a sixth of them appearing once. Sequenced sample: peripheral blood. These receptors all come from an adult woman with stable Graves' hyperthyroidism. Each CDR3 is given with its conserved first and last residue. D genes are given only for firm matches. Only some rows state a clone size, as once, few, many or a class for expanded clones.

clone size: .
D gene: .
V gene: TRBV12-3/TRBV12-4
J gene: TRBJ2-2
CDR3 protein: CASSLSNPGELFF
CDR3 DNA: TGTGCCAGCAGTTTAAGCAATCCCGGGGAGCTGTTTTTT

clone size: many
D gene: .
V gene: TRBV6-1
J gene: TRBJ2-7
CDR3 protein: CASSELRVQYF
CDR3 DNA: TGTGCCAGCTCTGAATTAAGGGTGCAGTACTTC

clone size: many
D gene: .
V gene: TRBV27
J gene: TRBJ2-7
CDR3 protein: CASSLAGYTYEQYF
CDR3 DNA: TGTGCCAGCAGTTTAGCGGGCTATACCTACGAGCAGTACTTC

clone size: .
D gene: .
V gene: TRBV28
J gene: TRBJ2-7
CDR3 protein: CATGYEQYF
CDR3 DNA: TGTGCCACGGGTTACGAGCAGTACTTC

clone size: .
D gene: .
V gene: TRBV4-2
J gene: TRBJ2-2
CDR3 protein: CASSQELVAGELFF
CDR3 DNA: TGTGCCAGCAGCCAAGAGCTCGTGGCCGGGGAGCTGTTTTTT

clone size: once
D gene: TRBD1
V gene: TRBV12-3/TRBV12-4
J gene: TRBJ1-6
CDR3 protein: CASSPSGTGLPPLHF
CDR3 DNA: TGTGCCAGCAGTCCGTCCGGGACAGGGCTACCACCCCTCCACTTT

clone size: many
D gene: .
V gene: TRBV30
J gene: TRBJ2-7
CDR3 protein: CAWSVPGNPYEQYF
CDR3 DNA: TGTGCCTGGAGTGTACCAGGGAATCCCTACGAGCAGTACTTC

clone size: many
D gene: .
V gene: TRBV5-1
J gene: TRBJ2-2
CDR3 protein: CASSDRTANTGELFF
CDR3 DNA: TGCGCCAGCAGCGACCGGACAGCGAACACCGGGGAGCTGTTTTTT

clone size: many
D gene: TRBD1
V gene: TRBV12-3/TRBV12-4
J gene: TRBJ1-1
CDR3 protein: CASRTGFYTEAFF
CDR3 DNA: TGTGCCAGCAGGACAGGGTTCTACACTGAAGCTTTCTTT

clone size: many
D gene: .
V gene: TRBV6-1
J gene: TRBJ2-5
CDR3 protein: CASRRPDGKRETQYF
CDR3 DNA: TGTGCCAGCAGACGGCCCGACGGGAAAAGGGAGACCCAGTACTTC

clone size: many
D gene: .
V gene: TRBV27
J gene: TRBJ1-2
CDR3 protein: CASSFQGGGYTF
CDR3 DNA: TGTGCCAGCAGTTTCCAGGGAGGAGGCTACACCTTC

clone size: many
D gene: TRBD1
V gene: TRBV28
J gene: TRBJ1-6
CDR3 protein: CASSARGLGNSPLHF
CDR3 DNA: TGTGCCAGCAGTGCCAGGGGGCTGGGGAATTCACCCCTCCACTTT

clone size: many
D gene: .
V gene: TRBV4-1
J gene: TRBJ1-5
CDR3 protein: CASSQAIIGGDTQHF
CDR3 DNA: TGCGCCAGCAGCCAGGCCATCATTGGTGGGGACACCCAGCATTTT

clone size: .
D gene: .
V gene: TRBV6-1
J gene: TRBJ2-7
CDR3 protein: CASSGSEGREQYF
CDR3 DNA: TGTGCCAGCAGTGGCTCGGAGGGGCGCGAGCAGTACTTC

clone size: many
D gene: .
V gene: TRBV20-1
J gene: TRBJ2-5
CDR3 protein: CSARGVYREQETQYF
CDR3 DNA: TGCAGTGCTAGAGGAGTCTACAGGGAGCAAGAGACCCAGTACTTC

clone size: many
D gene: TRBD2
V gene: TRBV28
J gene: TRBJ2-4
CDR3 protein: CASSLGLAGAVVNIQYF
CDR3 DNA: TGTGCCAGCAGTTTGGGACTAGCGGGAGCGGTCGTGAACATTCAGTACTTC

clone size: many
D gene: .
V gene: TRBV2
J gene: TRBJ2-2
CDR3 protein: CASTLLRVGELFF
CDR3 DNA: TGTGCCAGCACCCTCCTTAGGGTCGGGGAGCTGTTTTTT

clone size: .
D gene: TRBD2
V gene: TRBV20-1
J gene: TRBJ2-5
CDR3 protein: CSASPQERETGETQYF
CDR3 DNA: TGCAGTGCTAGCCCACAAGAGCGGGAGACCGGGGAGACCCAGTACTTC

clone size: many
D gene: .
V gene: TRBV6-1
J gene: TRBJ1-5
CDR3 protein: CASSPIQGHQPQHF
CDR3 DNA: TGTGCCAGCAGCCCCATACAGGGTCATCAGCCCCAGCATTTT

clone size: many
D gene: .
V gene: TRBV12-3/TRBV12-4
J gene: TRBJ1-1
CDR3 protein: CASSSGTLEAFF
CDR3 DNA: TGTGCCAGCAGTTCCGGGACACTTGAAGCTTTCTTT

clone size: few
D gene: .
V gene: TRBV5-1
J gene: TRBJ2-3
CDR3 protein: CASSLDADTQYF
CDR3 DNA: TGCGCCAGCAGCTTGGACGCCGATACGCAGTATTTT

clone size: many
D gene: .
V gene: TRBV12-3/TRBV12-4
J gene: TRBJ2-5
CDR3 protein: CASSKPGLQETQYF
CDR3 DNA: TGTGCCAGCAGCAAACCAGGGTTGCAAGAGACCCAGTACTTC

clone size: .
D gene: TRBD1
V gene: TRBV5-1
J gene: TRBJ2-7
CDR3 protein: CASSLRGAGGTARGYKQYF
CDR3 DNA: TGCGCCAGCAGCTTGAGGGGTGCAGGGGGCACAGCGAGGGGCTACAAGCAGTACTTC

clone size: many
D gene: .
V gene: TRBV6-5
J gene: TRBJ1-6
CDR3 protein: CASSLPAGAPHSPLHF
CDR3 DNA: TGTGCCAGCAGTCTCCCGGCAGGGGCTCCTCATTCACCCCTCCACTTT